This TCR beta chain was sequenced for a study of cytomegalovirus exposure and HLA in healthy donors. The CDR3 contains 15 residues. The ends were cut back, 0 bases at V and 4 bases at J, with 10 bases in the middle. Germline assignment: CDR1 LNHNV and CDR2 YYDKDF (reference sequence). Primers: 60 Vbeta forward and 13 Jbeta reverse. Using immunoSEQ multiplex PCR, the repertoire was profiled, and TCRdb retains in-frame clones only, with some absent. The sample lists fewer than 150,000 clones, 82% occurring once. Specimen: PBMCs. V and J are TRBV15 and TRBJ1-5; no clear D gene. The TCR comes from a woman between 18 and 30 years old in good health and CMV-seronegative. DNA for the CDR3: TGTGCCACCAGCAGAGATAACGGGAAAAATCAGCCCCAGCATTTT. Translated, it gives CATSRDNGKNQPQHF.